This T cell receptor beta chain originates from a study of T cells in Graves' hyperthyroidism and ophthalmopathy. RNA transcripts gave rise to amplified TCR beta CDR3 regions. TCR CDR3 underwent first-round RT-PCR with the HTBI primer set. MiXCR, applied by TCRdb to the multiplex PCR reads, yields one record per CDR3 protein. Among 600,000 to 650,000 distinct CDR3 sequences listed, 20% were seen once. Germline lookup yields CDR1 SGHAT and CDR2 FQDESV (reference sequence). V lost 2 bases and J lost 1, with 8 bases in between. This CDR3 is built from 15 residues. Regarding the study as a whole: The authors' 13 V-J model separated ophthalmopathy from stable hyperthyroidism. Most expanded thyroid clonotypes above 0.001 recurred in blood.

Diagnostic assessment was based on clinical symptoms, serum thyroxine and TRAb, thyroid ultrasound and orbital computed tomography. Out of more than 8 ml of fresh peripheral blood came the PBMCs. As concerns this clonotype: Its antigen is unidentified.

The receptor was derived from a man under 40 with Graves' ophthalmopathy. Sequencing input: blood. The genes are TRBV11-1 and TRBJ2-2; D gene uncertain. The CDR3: CASSLHTMNTGELFF. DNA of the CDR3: TGTGCCAGCAGCTTACACACCATGAACACCGGGGAGCTGTTTTTT. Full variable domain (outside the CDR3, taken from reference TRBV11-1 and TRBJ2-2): EAEVAQSPRYKITEKSQAVAFWCDPISGHATLYWYRQILGQGPELLVQFQDESVVDDSQLPKDRFSAERLKGVDSTLKIQPAELGDSAMYLCASSLHTMNTGELFFGEGSRLTVL.